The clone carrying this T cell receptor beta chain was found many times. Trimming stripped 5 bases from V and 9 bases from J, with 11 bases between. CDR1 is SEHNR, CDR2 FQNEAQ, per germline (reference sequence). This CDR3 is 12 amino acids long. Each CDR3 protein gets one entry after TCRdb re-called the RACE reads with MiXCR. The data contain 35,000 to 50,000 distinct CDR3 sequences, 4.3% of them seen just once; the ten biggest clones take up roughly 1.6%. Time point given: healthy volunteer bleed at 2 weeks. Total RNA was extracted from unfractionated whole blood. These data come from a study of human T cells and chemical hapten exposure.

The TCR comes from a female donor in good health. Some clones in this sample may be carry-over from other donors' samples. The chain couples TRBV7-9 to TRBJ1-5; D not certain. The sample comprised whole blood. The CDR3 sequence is CASSMAELPQHF. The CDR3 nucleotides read TGTGCCAGCAGCATGGCCGAATTGCCCCAGCATTTT. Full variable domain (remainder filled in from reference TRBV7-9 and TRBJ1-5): DTGVSQNPRHKITKRGQNVTFRCDPISEHNRLYWYRQTLGQGPEFLTYFQNEAQLEKSRLLSDRFSAERPKGSFSTLEIQRTEQGDSAMYLCASSMAELPQHFGDGTRLSIL.